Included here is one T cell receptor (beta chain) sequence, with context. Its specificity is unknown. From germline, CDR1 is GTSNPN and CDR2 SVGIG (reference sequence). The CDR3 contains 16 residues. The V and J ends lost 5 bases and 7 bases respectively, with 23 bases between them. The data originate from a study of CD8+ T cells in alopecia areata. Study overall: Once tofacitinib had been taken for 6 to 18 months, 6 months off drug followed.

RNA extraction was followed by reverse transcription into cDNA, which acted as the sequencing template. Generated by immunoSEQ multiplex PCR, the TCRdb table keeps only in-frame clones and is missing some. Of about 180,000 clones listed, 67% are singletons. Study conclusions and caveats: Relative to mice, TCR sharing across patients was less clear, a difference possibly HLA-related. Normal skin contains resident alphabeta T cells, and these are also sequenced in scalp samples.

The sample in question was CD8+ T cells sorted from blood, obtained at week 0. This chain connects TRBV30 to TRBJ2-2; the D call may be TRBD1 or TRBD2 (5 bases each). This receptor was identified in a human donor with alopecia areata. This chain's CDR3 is CAWLTRGLPMGGELFF. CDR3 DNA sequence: TGTGCCTGGCTAACACGGGGCTTACCCATGGGCGGGGAGCTGTTTTTT.